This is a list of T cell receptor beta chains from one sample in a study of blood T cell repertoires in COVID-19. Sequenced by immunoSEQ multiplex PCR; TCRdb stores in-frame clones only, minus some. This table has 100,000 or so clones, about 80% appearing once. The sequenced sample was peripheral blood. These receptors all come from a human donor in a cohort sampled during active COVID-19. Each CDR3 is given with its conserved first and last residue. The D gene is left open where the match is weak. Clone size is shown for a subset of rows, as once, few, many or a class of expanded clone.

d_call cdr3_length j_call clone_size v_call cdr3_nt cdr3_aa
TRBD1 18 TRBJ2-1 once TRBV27 TGTGCCAGCAGTCGAACACCGACAGGGATGAGCTCCTACAATGAGCAGTTCTTC CASSRTPTGMSSYNEQFF
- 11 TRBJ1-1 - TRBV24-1 TGTGCCACCAGCAGGGGCACTGAAGCTTTCTTT CATSRGTEAFF
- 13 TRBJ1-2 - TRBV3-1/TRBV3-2 TGTGCCAGCAGCCCTGGGGGGGACTATGGCTACACCTTC CASSPGGDYGYTF
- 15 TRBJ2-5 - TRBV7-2 TGTGCCAGCAGCTCGCAAGGGGGAGTGGGGGAGACCCAGTACTTC CASSSQGGVGETQYF
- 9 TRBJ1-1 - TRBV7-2 TGTGCCAGCAGCTATAAAGCTTTCTTT CASSYKAFF
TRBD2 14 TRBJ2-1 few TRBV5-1 TGCGCCAGCAGCTTGGCCGGGAGGGAAAATGAGCAGTTCTTC CASSLAGRENEQFF
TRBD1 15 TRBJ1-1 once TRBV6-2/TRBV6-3 TGTGCCAGCAGCCTTGACAGGGTGGGGAACACTGAAGCTTTCTTT CASSLDRVGNTEAFF
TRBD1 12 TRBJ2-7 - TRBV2 TGTGCCAGCAGGACAGGGGGCGCCGAGCAGTACTTC CASRTGGAEQYF
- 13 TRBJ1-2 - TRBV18 TGTGCCAGCTCACCACCTTGGCCAGATGGCTACACCTTC CASSPPWPDGYTF
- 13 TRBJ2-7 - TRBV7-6 TGTGCCAGCAGCTTAGCTGTCCTGGAGAAGCAGTACTTC CASSLAVLEKQYF
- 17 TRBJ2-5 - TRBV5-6 TGTGCCAGCAGCACCGTGGCTAGCTTATTGTACCAAGAGACCCAGTACTTC CASSTVASLLYQETQYF
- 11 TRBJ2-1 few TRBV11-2 TGTGCCAGCAGCCGCGACAATCTTCAGTTCTTC CASSRDNLQFF
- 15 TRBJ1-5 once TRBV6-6 TGTGCCAGCAGTCCGCAGGGAATTCGTAATCAGCCCCAGCATTTT CASSPQGIRNQPQHF
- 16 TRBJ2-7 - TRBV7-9 TGTGCCAGCAGCTTAAAACCTAGGAACACGACCTACGAGCAGTACTTC CASSLKPRNTTYEQYF
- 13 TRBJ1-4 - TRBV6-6 TGTGCCAGCAGCCCCGGGGAGGTTGAAAAACTGTTTTTT CASSPGEVEKLFF
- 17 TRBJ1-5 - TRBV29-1 TGCAGCGTCACCCTCACCCCCGGGTCCTACGGCAATCAGCCCCAGCATTTT CSVTLTPGSYGNQPQHF
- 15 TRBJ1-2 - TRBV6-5 TGTGCCAGCAGTTCGCCTCCCAGGGGTGTGTATGGCTACACCTTC CASSSPPRGVYGYTF
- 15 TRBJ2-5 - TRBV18 TGTGCCAGCTCCCTCGGGACTCTCCCACAAGAGACCCAGTACTTC CASSLGTLPQETQYF
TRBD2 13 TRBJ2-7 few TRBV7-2 TGTGCCAGCAGCTCTAGCGGGACCCTCGAGCAGTACTTC CASSSSGTLEQYF
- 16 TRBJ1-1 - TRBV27 TGTGCCAGCAGTTTAGGAACCGCGACAAGGAACACTGAAGCTTTCTTT CASSLGTATRNTEAFF
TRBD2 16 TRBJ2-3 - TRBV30 TGTGCCTGGAGTGTAGGGCTAGCGGGAACGGCAGATACGCAGTATTTT CAWSVGLAGTADTQYF
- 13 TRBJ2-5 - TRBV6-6 TGTGCCAGCAGACAGGGGGGGCAAGAGACCCAGTACTTC CASRQGGQETQYF
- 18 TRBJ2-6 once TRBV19 TGTGCCAGTAGCGATATTGGCTGGACTTCCTCTGGGGCCAACGTCCTGACTTTC CASSDIGWTSSGANVLTF
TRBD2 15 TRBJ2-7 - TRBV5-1 TGCGCCAGCAGCTTACTAGCGGGAGCTGGAAACGAGCAGTACTTC CASSLLAGAGNEQYF
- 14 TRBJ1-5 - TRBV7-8 TGTGCCAGCAGCTTAGGACCAGGCCCTCAGCCCCAGCATTTT CASSLGPGPQPQHF
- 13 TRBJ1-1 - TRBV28 TGTGCCAGCAGTAACTACTTGAACACTGAAGCTTTCTTT CASSNYLNTEAFF
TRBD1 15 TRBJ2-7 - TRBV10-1 TGCGCCAGCAGTGCAGGGGGCGCGGGTGTAGACGAGCAGTACTTC CASSAGGAGVDEQYF
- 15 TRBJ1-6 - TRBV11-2 TGTGCCAGCAGCTTAGGAATCCAGGGTAATTCACCCCTCCACTTT CASSLGIQGNSPLHF
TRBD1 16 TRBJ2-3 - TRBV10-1 TGCGCCAGCAGTAAGACAACAGGGGGCAGGACAGATACGCAGTATTTT CASSKTTGGRTDTQYF
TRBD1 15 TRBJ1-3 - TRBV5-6 TGTGCCAGCAGCCGACAGGGGACATTCCGAAACACCATATATTTT CASSRQGTFRNTIYF
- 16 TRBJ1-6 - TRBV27 TGTGCCAGCAGTCCCCGAGTCAGGGTCGGTAATTCACCCCTCCACTTT CASSPRVRVGNSPLHF
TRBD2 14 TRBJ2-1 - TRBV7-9 TGTGCCAGCAGCTTAGATTCGGGGGGGAATGAGCAGTTCTTC CASSLDSGGNEQFF
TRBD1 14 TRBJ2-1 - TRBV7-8 TGTGCCAGCAAAATCGGGACAGGGTCGGATGAGCAGTTCTTC CASKIGTGSDEQFF
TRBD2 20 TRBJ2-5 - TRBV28 TGTGCCAGCAGTTTACCCCTCTATAGCGGGAGGGCCAGGGGGCAAGAGACCCAGTACTTC CASSLPLYSGRARGQETQYF
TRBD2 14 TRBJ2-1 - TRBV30 TGTGCCTGGAGTGTGAGCGGGAGGCGGAATGAGCAGTTCTTC CAWSVSGRRNEQFF
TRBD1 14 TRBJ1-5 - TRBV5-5 TGTGCCAGCAGGTCCGGGACAGGCAATCAGCCCCAGCATTTT CASRSGTGNQPQHF
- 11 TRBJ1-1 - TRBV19 TGTGCCAGTAGTATTAATACTGAAGCTTTCTTT CASSINTEAFF
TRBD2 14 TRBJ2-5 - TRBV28 TGTGCCAGCAGTACGCATGGGGGGGGAGAGACCCAGTACTTC CASSTHGGGETQYF
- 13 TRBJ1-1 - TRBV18 TGTGCCAGCTCTTCGGACACTAACACTGAAGCTTTCTTT CASSSDTNTEAFF
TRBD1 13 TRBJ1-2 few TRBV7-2 TGTGCCAGCAGCTTAAGACAACAGGGGGGCTACACCTTC CASSLRQQGGYTF
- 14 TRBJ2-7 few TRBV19 TGTGCCAGTAGTATGCAGGGCGGGACCTACGAGCAGTACTTC CASSMQGGTYEQYF
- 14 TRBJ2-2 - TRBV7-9 TGTGCCAGCAGTCACCGGTTCTCGACCGGGGAGCTGTTTTTT CASSHRFSTGELFF
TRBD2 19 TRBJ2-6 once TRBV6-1 TGTGCCAGCAGTGAAGCGAGTAGCGGGAGTTTTGCTGGGGCCAACGTCCTGACTTTC CASSEASSGSFAGANVLTF
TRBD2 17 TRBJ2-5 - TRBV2 TGTGCCAGCAGACGAGGGACTAGCGGGAGTTCCCAAGAGACCCAGTACTTC CASRRGTSGSSQETQYF
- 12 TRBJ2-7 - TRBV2 TGTGCCAGCAGTGGGATTTGGGCGTCCCAGTACTTC CASSGIWASQYF
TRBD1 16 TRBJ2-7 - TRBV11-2 TGTGCCAGCAGCTTAGGCGGGACAGGGGCCTCCTACGAGCAGTACTTC CASSLGGTGASYEQYF
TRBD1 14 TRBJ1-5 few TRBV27 TGTGCCAGCAGTGGTCGACAGGGGAATCAGCCCCAGCATTTT CASSGRQGNQPQHF
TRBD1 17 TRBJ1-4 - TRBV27 TGTGCCAGCAGAAGGGACAGGGGGTATAGAACTAATGAAAAACTGTTTTTT CASRRDRGYRTNEKLFF
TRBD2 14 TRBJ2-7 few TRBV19 TGTGCCAGCAGCCTTAGCGGGGCGTCCTACGAGCAGTACTTC CASSLSGASYEQYF
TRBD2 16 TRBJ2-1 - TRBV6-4 TGTGCCAGCAGTGAAAAAAGACAGACTAGCGCGAATGAGCAGTTCTTC CASSEKRQTSANEQFF
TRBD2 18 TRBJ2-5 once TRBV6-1 TGTGCCAGCAGTGAAGCTGAAATAGCGGGAGGTTTGGGCGAGACCCAGTACTTC CASSEAEIAGGLGETQYF